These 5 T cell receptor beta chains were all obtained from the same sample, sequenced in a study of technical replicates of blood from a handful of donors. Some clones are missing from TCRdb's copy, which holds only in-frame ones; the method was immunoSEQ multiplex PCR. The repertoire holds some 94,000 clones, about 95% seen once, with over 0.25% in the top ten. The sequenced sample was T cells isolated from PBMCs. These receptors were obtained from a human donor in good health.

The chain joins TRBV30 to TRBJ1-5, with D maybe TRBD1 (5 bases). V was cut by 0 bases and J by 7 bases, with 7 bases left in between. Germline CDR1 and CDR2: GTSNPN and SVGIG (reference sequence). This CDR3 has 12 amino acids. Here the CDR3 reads CAWSVRGQPQHF. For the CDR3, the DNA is TGTGCCTGGAGTGTACGGGGGCAGCCCCAGCATTTT.

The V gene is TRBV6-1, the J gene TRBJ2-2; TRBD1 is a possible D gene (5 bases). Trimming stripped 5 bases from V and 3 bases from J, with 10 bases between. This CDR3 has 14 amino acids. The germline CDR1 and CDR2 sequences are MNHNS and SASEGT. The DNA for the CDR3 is TGTGCCAGCAGTCGTGACAGATACACCGGGGAGCTGTTTTTT. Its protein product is CASSRDRYTGELFF.

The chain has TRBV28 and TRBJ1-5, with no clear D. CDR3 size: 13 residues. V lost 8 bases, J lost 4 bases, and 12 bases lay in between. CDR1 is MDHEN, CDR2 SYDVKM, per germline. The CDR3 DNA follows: TGTGCCAGCCGCGGCAGATCGAATCAGCCCCAGCATTTT. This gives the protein CASRGRSNQPQHF.

In DNA, the CDR3 is TGTGCCAGCATTAATAGAGCCACAGGCGGCTACACCTTC. This encodes CASINRATGGYTF. This sequence joins TRBV28 and TRBJ1-2, with D tentatively TRBD1 (5 bases). This CDR3 contains 13 residues. V shed 7 bases and J shed 8 bases, with 17 bases lying between them. Germline assignment: CDR1 MDHEN and CDR2 SYDVKM.

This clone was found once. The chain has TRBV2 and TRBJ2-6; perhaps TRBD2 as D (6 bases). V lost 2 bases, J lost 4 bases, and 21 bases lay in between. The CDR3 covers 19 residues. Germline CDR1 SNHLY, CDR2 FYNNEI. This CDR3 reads CASSERLIGRGNGANVLTF. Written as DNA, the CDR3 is TGTGCCAGCAGTGAAAGGTTAATCGGACGGGGGAACGGGGCCAACGTCCTGACTTTC.